This passage covers 5 T cell receptor beta chains from one sample sequenced in a study of graft-versus-host responses after intestinal transplantation. Sequencing was performed with immunoSEQ multiplex PCR; in TCRdb, only in-frame clones are kept and a portion is missing. The repertoire holds more than 85,000 clones, with 85% to 95% as singletons. No antigens are known for them. The starting material was unstimulated CD8+ T cells sorted from spleen or lymph node cells, obtained before transplant. The receptors were sampled from a human donor who was the organ donor for an intestinal transplant.

V is TRBV21-1 and J is TRBJ1-5. TRBV21-1 is a recognized pseudogene. The CDR3 covers 15 residues. This chain's CDR3 is CASSKGLISNQPQHF. DNA of the CDR3: TGTGCCAGCAGCAAAGGACTGATTAGCAATCAGCCCCAGCATTTT.

This clone has just one count. The chain joins TRBV27 to TRBJ2-3; the D is unclear. Per the germline V gene, CDR1 is MNHEY and CDR2 is SMNVEV (reference sequence). Trimming stripped 2 bases from V and 1 base from J, with 7 bases between. This CDR3 is 14 amino acids long. The CDR3 here is CASSLIRGTDTQYF. In nucleotides, the CDR3 is TGTGCCAGCAGTTTAATTCGCGGCACAGATACGCAGTATTTT.

The rearrangement links TRBV6-6 to TRBJ1-6; perhaps TRBD1 as D (5 bases). The CDR3 totals 14 residues. Germline CDR1 is MNHNY and CDR2 is SVGAGI (reference sequence). V gave up 2 bases and J gave up 8 bases, with 10 bases separating them. The CDR3 reads CASSYPTVHSPLHF. The DNA of the CDR3 is TGTGCCAGCAGTTACCCGACAGTGCATTCACCCCTCCACTTT.

V gene TRBV28 combines with J gene TRBJ1-5; 8 nucleotides align to TRBD1. There are 16 residues in the CDR3. Trimming at V came to 3 bases and at J to 7 bases, leaving 11 bases not matched to a gene. Germline V lookup: CDR1 MDHEN, CDR2 SYDVKM. The CDR3 is CASSFYDRGDPQPQHF. CDR3 in DNA: TGTGCCAGCAGTTTCTACGACAGGGGTGATCCGCAGCCCCAGCATTTT.

V and J are TRBV6-1 and TRBJ2-1, with D possibly TRBD1 on 6 matching bases. CDR1 and CDR2 from the germline V gene are MNHNS and SASEGT. The CDR3 is 14 amino acids. With 7 bases removed from V and 0 bases from J, the gap between germline ends came to 10 bases. CDR3 coding DNA: TGTGCCAGCATAGACAGGAGCTCCTACAATGAGCAGTTCTTC. Protein product: CASIDRSSYNEQFF.